This T cell receptor (beta chain) is from a study of T cells in Graves' hyperthyroidism and ophthalmopathy. Study-level findings and limits: Classification by a 13 V-J model distinguished ophthalmopathy from stable hyperthyroidism. Expanded thyroid clonotypes (above 0.001) were mostly also found in blood.

Between the trimmed V and J ends, which lost 1 base and 7 bases, there was a span of 16 bases. Germline CDR1 and CDR2: MNHEY and SMNVEV (reference sequence). The CDR3 extends over 15 amino acids. To note about this clonotype: Antigen: not known.

It was RNA transcripts that yielded the amplified TCR beta CDR3 regions. An initial round of RT-PCR targeting the TCR CDR3 relied on the HTBI primer set. TCRdb reprocessed the multiplex PCR reads with MiXCR, giving one entry per CDR3 protein. This table holds hundreds of thousands of distinct CDR3 sequences, around 15% found once. Material for sequencing was blood. The TCR was taken from a woman aged 18-29 years with Graves' hyperthyroidism. V is TRBV27 and J is TRBJ1-2; D is uncertain. The DNA for the CDR3 is TGTGCCAGCAGTTTATGGGTAGGGAAGCCGAGTGGCTACACCTTC. Its translation is CASSLWVGKPSGYTF.